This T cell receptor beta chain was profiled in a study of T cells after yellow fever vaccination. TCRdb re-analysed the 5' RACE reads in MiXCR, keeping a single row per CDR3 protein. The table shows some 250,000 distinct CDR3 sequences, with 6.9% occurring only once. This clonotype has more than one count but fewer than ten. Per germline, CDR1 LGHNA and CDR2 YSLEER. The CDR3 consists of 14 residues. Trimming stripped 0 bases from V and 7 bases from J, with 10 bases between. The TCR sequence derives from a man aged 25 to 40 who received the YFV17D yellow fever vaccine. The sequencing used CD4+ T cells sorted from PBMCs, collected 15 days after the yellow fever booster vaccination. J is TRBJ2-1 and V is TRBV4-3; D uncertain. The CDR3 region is CASSQDRIGNEQFF. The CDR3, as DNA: TGCGCCAGCAGCCAAGACCGGATAGGTAATGAGCAGTTCTTC.